A selection of T cell receptor beta chains follows, all from one sample in a study of molecular identifiers for immune sequencing clone quantification. TCRdb passed the PCR reads through MiXCR, listing each CDR3 protein once. In the table there are 400,000 to 600,000 distinct CDR3 sequences, over 20% of which are singletons. Material for sequencing was naive CD8+ T cells from blood, with Jurkat cell RNA spiked in. The receptors here all came from a human donor in good health. Some libraries in this study had Jurkat cell RNA spiked in. Both conserved end residues are part of each CDR3. A D gene is named only where the DNA matches it firmly. Part of the rows lack a size; the others show once, few, many or a class for expanded clones.

>once|TRBJ2-2|NA|TRBV7-9
TGTGCCAGCAGCTTAACGGCCGAGGAGCTGTTTTTT
CASSLTAEELFF
>few|TRBJ2-2|NA|TRBV7-9
TGTGCCAGCACCCCCCGAATGAGGGGCGGGGAGCTGTTTTTT
CASTPRMRGGELFF
>NA|TRBJ2-1|TRBD1|TRBV11-3
TGTGCCAGCAGCTTAATCGGGACAGGTATGGCTGAGCAGTTCTTC
CASSLIGTGMAEQFF
>NA|TRBJ1-3|NA|TRBV9
TGTGCCTGCAGCACCTCAGGGGCAAGTGGAAACACCATATATTTT
CACSTSGASGNTIYF
>NA|TRBJ1-2|NA|TRBV4-3
TGCGCCAGCAGCCAAGGGGCTAGGGGTGGCAACACCTTC
CASSQGARGGNTF
>few|TRBJ1-2|NA|TRBV28
TGTGCCAGCAGCTTGTGGGCAGCTAACTATGGCTACACCTTC
CASSLWAANYGYTF
>NA|TRBJ1-5|TRBD1|TRBV13
TGTGCCAGCAGCTTAGGGGACAGGGCAAATCAGCCCCAGCATTTT
CASSLGDRANQPQHF
>NA|TRBJ2-3|NA|TRBV11-2
TGTGCCAGCAGCTTAGCTCCCGGAGGGGATACGCAGTATTTT
CASSLAPGGDTQYF
>few|TRBJ2-3|TRBD2|TRBV5-6
TGTGCCAGCAGCCACCTTAGCGGGGGGGCAATTACAGATACGCAGTATTTT
CASSHLSGGAITDTQYF
>many|TRBJ2-2|NA|TRBV7-9
TGTGCCAGCAGCTTGCCGGCGGGGAACACCGGGGAGCTGTTTTTT
CASSLPAGNTGELFF
>many|TRBJ2-5|NA|TRBV6-5
TGTGCCAGCAGTTACATAGGACCCCAAGAGACCCAGTACTTC
CASSYIGPQETQYF
>many|TRBJ2-3|NA|TRBV12-3/TRBV12-4
TGTGCCAGCAGTCCACCGCTCGGACCTGACACGGATACGCAGTATTTT
CASSPPLGPDTDTQYF
>many|TRBJ2-7|NA|TRBV13
TGTGCCAGCAGCTTAACCGGCGCGGGACAGTGGAAGGAGCAGTACTTC
CASSLTGAGQWKEQYF
>few|TRBJ2-4|NA|TRBV7-9
TGTGCCAGCAGCTGGGGACAGCGGGGAAACATTCAGTACTTC
CASSWGQRGNIQYF
>NA|TRBJ2-5|NA|TRBV7-6
TGTGCCAGCAGCTTAGAAGAAGGGGTTCAAGAGACCCAGTACTTC
CASSLEEGVQETQYF
>many|TRBJ2-7|NA|TRBV7-6
TGTGCCAGCAGCTTAGTCCCCGGGAACGAGCAGTACTTC
CASSLVPGNEQYF
>few|TRBJ2-1|NA|TRBV3-1
TGTGCCAGCAGCCCCGAAACGCTAGCAGGGTATCAGTTCTTC
CASSPETLAGYQFF